This T cell receptor (beta chain) derives from a study of blood T cell repertoires in COVID-19. Background on the study: COVID-19 samples from acute and convalescent phases originated in the United States, Italy and Spain. T cells, B-cell-depleted T cells, or PBMCs provided the cDNA or gDNA that served as material.

Under the authors' procedure: From reference gene primer amplification, estimates of nucleated cell counts were derived. Clones were sequenced by immunoSEQ multiplex PCR, and TCRdb holds only the in-frame ones, with some missing. For V, J and clone size, that table is used; D and trimming come from the DNA. The sample lists 70,000 or so clones; 80% to 90% were seen once. Deletions cut 0 bases from V and 0 bases from J, with 9 bases between. Germline V gene data show CDR1 as SGHRS and CDR2 as YFSETQ. The CDR3 consists of 16 residues. Sequenced material: peripheral blood. This sequence was found in a man between 60 and 75 years old with acute or convalescent COVID-19. This chain joins TRBV5-1 and TRBJ1-4; tentatively, D is TRBD1 (5 bases). CDR3 coding DNA: TGCGCCAGCAGCTTGGAGGGGAGGACAACTAATGAAAAACTGTTTTTT. Translation: CASSLEGRTTNEKLFF.